This T cell receptor beta chain was documented in a study of shared clonotypes between healthy human individuals. This table comes from immunoSEQ multiplex PCR, and its TCRdb copy is limited to in-frame clones, with some not included. The sample yields about 1 million clones, more than 60% seen once. Trimming left V 3 bases short and J 0 bases short, with 9 bases between. The CDR3 is 16 amino acids. Germline CDR1 is MDHEN and CDR2 is SYDVKM. The chain joins TRBV28 to TRBJ1-6; D gene ambiguous. The sequencing input was memory CD4+ T cells sorted from blood. Subset in this sample: CD45RA-negative fraction. This TCR came from a man aged 18 to 29 in good health. The CDR3 coding sequence is TGTGCCAGCAGTTTGACGATGAGCTCCTATAATTCACCCCTCCACTTT. It specifies CASSLTMSSYNSPLHF.